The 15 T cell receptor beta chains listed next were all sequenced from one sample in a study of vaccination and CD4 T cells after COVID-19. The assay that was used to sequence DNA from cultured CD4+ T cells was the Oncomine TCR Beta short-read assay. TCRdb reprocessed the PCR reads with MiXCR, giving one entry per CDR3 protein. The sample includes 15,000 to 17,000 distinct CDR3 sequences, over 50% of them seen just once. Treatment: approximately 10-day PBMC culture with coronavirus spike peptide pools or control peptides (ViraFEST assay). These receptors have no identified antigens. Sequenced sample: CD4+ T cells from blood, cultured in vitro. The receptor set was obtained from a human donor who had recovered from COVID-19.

CDR3 region: CASSGSGTGNTEAFF. In nucleotides, the CDR3 is TGCGCCAGCAGCGGCTCCGGGACAGGGAACACTGAAGCTTTCTTT. This chain connects TRBV5-1 to TRBJ1-1; 8 nucleotides match TRBD1. V was clipped by 4 bases and J by 1 base; unmatched bases: 6. Germline CDR1 and CDR2: SGHRS and YFSETQ. The CDR3 runs to 15 residues.

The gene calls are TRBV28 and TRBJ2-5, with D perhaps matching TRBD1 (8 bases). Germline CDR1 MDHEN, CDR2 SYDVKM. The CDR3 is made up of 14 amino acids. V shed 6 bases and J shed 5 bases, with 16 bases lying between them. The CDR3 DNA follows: TGTGCCAGCAGGAATACAGGGGGAGGGGAGACCCAGTACTTC. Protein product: CASRNTGGGETQYF.

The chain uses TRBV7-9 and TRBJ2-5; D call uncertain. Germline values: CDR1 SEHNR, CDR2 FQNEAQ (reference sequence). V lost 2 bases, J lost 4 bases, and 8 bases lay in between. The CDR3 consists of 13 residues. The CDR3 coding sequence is TGTGCCAGCAGCTTACTAGGAGCAGAGACCCAGTACTTC. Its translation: CASSLLGAETQYF.

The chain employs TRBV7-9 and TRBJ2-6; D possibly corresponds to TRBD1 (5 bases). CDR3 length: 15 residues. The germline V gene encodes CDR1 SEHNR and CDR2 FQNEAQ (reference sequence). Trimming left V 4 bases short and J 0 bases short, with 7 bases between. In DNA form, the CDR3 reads TGTGCCAGCAGCTCGACAGCCTCTGGGGCCAACGTCCTGACTTTC. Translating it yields CASSSTASGANVLTF.

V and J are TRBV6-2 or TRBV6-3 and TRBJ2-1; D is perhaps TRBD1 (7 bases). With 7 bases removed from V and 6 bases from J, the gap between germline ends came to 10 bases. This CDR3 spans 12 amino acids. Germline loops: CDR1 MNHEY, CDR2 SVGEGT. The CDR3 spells CASTRDSNEQFF. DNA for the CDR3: TGTGCCAGCACGCGGGACAGCAATGAGCAGTTCTTC.

CDR3 sequence reads: CASRPGRQGGTDTQYF. In nucleotides, the CDR3 is TGTGCCAGCAGACCGGGCCGGCAGGGAGGCACAGATACGCAGTATTTT. This rearrangement joins TRBV6-9 to TRBJ2-3; either TRBD1 or TRBD2 may fit D (5 bases each). Germline loops: CDR1 MNHGY, CDR2 SVAAGI. The V and J ends lost 6 bases and 1 base respectively, with 17 bases between them. The CDR3 length is 16 residues.

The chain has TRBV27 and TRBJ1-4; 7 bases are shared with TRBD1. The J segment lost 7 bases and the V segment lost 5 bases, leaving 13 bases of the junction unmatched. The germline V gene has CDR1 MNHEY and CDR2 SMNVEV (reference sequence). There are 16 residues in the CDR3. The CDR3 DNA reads TGTGCCAGCAGTAGCCCTCAAAGGACAGGATCTGAAAAACTGTTTTTT. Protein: CASSSPQRTGSEKLFF.

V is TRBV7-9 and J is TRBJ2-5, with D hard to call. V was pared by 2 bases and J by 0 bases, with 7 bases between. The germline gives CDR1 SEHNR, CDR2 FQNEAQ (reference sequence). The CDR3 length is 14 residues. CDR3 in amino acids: CASSLQGYQETQYF. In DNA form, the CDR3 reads TGTGCCAGCAGCTTACAAGGGTACCAAGAGACCCAGTACTTC. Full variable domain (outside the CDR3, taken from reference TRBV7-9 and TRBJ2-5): DTGVSQNPRHKITKRGQNVTFRCDPISEHNRLYWYRQTLGQGPEFLTYFQNEAQLEKSRLLSDRFSAERPKGSFSTLEIQRTEQGDSAMYLCASSLQGYQETQYFGPGTRLLVL.

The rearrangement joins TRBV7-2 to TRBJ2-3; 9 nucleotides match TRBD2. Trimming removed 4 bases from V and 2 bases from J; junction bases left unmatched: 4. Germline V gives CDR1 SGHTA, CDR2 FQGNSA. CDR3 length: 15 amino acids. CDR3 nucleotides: TGTGCCAGCAGCTCTTGGACTAGCGCCACAGATACGCAGTATTTT. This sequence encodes CASSSWTSATDTQYF.

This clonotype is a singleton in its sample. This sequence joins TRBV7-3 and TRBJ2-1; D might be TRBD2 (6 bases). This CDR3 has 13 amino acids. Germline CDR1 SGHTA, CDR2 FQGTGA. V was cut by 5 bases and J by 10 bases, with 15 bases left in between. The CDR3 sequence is CASSPHRDSEQFF. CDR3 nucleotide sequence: TGTGCCAGCAGCCCCCACCGGGACTCGGAGCAGTTCTTC.

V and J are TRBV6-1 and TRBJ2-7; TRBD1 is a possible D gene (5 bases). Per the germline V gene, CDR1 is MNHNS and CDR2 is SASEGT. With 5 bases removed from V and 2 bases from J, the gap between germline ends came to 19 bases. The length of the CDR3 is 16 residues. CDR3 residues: CASSLPYSSGTYEQYF. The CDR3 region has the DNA TGTGCCAGCAGTCTCCCCTACTCTTCAGGGACCTACGAGCAGTACTTC.

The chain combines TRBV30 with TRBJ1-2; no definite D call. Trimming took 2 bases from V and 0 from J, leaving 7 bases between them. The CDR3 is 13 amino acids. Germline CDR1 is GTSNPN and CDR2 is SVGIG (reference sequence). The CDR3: CAWSMAANYGYTF. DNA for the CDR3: TGTGCCTGGAGTATGGCAGCTAACTATGGCTACACCTTC. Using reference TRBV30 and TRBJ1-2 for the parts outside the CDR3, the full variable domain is SQTIHQWPATLVQPVGSPLSLECTVEGTSNPNLYWYRQAAGRGLQLLFYSVGIGQISSEVPQNLSASRPQDRQFILSSKKLLLSDSGFYLCAWSMAANYGYTFGSGTRLTVV.

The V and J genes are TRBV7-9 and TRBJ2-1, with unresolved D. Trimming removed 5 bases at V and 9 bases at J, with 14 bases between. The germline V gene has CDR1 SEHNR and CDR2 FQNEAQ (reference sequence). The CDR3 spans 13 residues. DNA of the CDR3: TGTGCCAGCAGCCCGCGCGCTGATCTTGAGCAGTTCTTC. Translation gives CASSPRADLEQFF.

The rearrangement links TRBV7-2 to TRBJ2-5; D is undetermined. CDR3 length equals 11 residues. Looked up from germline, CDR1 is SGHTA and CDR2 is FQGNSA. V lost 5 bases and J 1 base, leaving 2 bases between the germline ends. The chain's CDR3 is CASSPQETQYF. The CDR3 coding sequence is TGTGCCAGCAGCCCCCAAGAGACCCAGTACTTC.

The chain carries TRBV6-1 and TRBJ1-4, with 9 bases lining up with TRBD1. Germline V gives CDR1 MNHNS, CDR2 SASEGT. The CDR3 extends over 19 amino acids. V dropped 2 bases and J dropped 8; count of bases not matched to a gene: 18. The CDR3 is CASSESGWGQGSLTEKLFF. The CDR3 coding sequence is TGTGCCAGCAGTGAATCGGGGTGGGGACAGGGAAGTTTGACCGAAAAACTGTTTTTT.